This record looks at one T cell receptor beta chain sequence and its context. This entry is derived from a study of OX40 agonist ivuxolimab in advanced cancers. Produced via immunoSEQ multiplex PCR; TCRdb's table is partial and in-frame only. The data show under 13,000 clones, 65% to 85% seen once. This receptor was obtained from an adult with an advanced solid tumor such as melanoma, head and neck, liver or kidney cancer. The specimen comprised CD4+ or CD8+ T cells sorted from blood, sampled in a trial of the OX40 agonist ivuxolimab.

CDR3 DNA: TGTGCCAGTAGTACGCGGACAGGGACGGGACTAGCGGGGGGGGGCCCAGAGACCCAGTACTTC. It encodes CASSTRTGTGLAGGGPETQYF. The rearrangement joins TRBV19 to TRBJ2-5, with 16 bases fitting TRBD2. The length of the CDR3 is 21 residues. CDR1 LNHDA and CDR2 SQIVND come from the germline V gene (reference sequence). After removal of 4 bases from V and 4 bases from J, the junction contained 18 bases not matched to a gene.